The rows below give T cell receptor beta chains drawn from one sample of a study of OX40 agonist ivuxolimab in advanced cancers. Only in-frame clones appear in the TCRdb table, and some are missing; sequencing was by immunoSEQ multiplex PCR. The table has just under 85,000 clones, around 78% seen once. The sequenced sample was CD4+ or CD8+ T cells sorted from blood, obtained in a trial of the OX40 agonist ivuxolimab. The receptors shown here come from an adult with an advanced solid tumor such as melanoma, head and neck, liver or kidney cancer. Both conserved end residues are trimmed from each CDR3.

CDR3 length: 14
V gene: TRBV6-1
J gene: TRBJ2-3
CDR3 protein: ASSEGGTGRADTQY

CDR3 length: 14
V gene: TRBV18
J gene: TRBJ2-2
CDR3 protein: ASSPPTGRDTGELF

CDR3 length: 13
V gene: TRBV7-9
J gene: TRBJ1-2
CDR3 protein: ASSLAQEDIYGYT

CDR3 length: 11
V gene: TRBV29-1
J gene: TRBJ2-7
CDR3 protein: SVDLSGGNEQY

CDR3 length: 12
V gene: TRBV19
J gene: TRBJ2-2
CDR3 protein: ASTRGRGTGELF

CDR3 length: 11
V gene: TRBV7-2
J gene: TRBJ2-2
CDR3 protein: ASRFTGSGELF

CDR3 length: 14
V gene: TRBV2
J gene: TRBJ2-7
CDR3 protein: ASITSRRAPSYEQY

CDR3 length: 12
V gene: TRBV2
J gene: TRBJ2-5
CDR3 protein: ASGDRGFRETQY

CDR3 length: 11
V gene: TRBV7-6
J gene: TRBJ2-1
CDR3 protein: ASSLAHREEQF

CDR3 length: 11
V gene: TRBV7-2
J gene: TRBJ1-1
CDR3 protein: ASSHASSPEAF

CDR3 length: 11
V gene: TRBV27
J gene: TRBJ1-2
CDR3 protein: ASSPDTDYGYT

CDR3 length: 13
V gene: TRBV2
J gene: TRBJ2-3
CDR3 protein: ASRLTGRLWGTQY

CDR3 length: 12
V gene: TRBV11-2
J gene: TRBJ1-1
CDR3 protein: ASSTRTGRTEAF

CDR3 length: 14
V gene: TRBV6-5
J gene: TRBJ1-6
CDR3 protein: ASSYTGTGGRTPLH

CDR3 length: 11
V gene: TRBV29-1
J gene: TRBJ2-3
CDR3 protein: SVEDISTDTQY

CDR3 length: 12
V gene: TRBV11-2
J gene: TRBJ1-3
CDR3 protein: ASSLHISGNTIY

CDR3 length: 13
V gene: TRBV4-1
J gene: TRBJ2-4
CDR3 protein: ASSQDRTGGNIQY

CDR3 length: 11
V gene: TRBV18
J gene: TRBJ2-1
CDR3 protein: ASSPPGGNEQF

CDR3 length: 13
V gene: TRBV11-2
J gene: TRBJ2-1
CDR3 protein: ASSAQLSSYNEQF

CDR3 length: 11
V gene: TRBV5-1
J gene: TRBJ1-5
CDR3 protein: ASSRTAQGPQH

CDR3 length: 12
V gene: TRBV30
J gene: TRBJ2-1
CDR3 protein: ALPRVGGLDEQF

CDR3 length: 11
V gene: TRBV30
J gene: TRBJ2-7
CDR3 protein: ASSGQGGSEQY

CDR3 length: 12
V gene: TRBV2
J gene: TRBJ2-1
CDR3 protein: ASTLPKDYNEQF

CDR3 length: 11
V gene: TRBV29-1
J gene: TRBJ1-2
CDR3 protein: SAGTGGNYGYT

CDR3 length: 14
V gene: TRBV18
J gene: TRBJ1-2
CDR3 protein: ASSEGQGPTNYGYT

CDR3 length: 12
V gene: TRBV5-6
J gene: TRBJ2-7
CDR3 protein: ASSYDVLSYEQY

CDR3 length: 14
V gene: TRBV7-2
J gene: TRBJ1-5
CDR3 protein: ASSLVLGQGDQPQH

CDR3 length: 12
V gene: TRBV5-1
J gene: TRBJ1-4
CDR3 protein: ASSLEAGQEKLF

CDR3 length: 12
V gene: TRBV7-2
J gene: TRBJ1-2
CDR3 protein: ASSPGTGQSGYT

CDR3 length: 13
V gene: TRBV5-6
J gene: TRBJ2-2
CDR3 protein: ASSFLSGNTGELF

CDR3 length: 14
V gene: TRBV4-3
J gene: TRBJ1-5
CDR3 protein: ASSGKDREGNQPQH

CDR3 length: 13
V gene: TRBV28
J gene: TRBJ1-3
CDR3 protein: ASRPPTGIGNTIY

CDR3 length: 13
V gene: TRBV7-2
J gene: TRBJ1-3
CDR3 protein: ASSRSQGVGNTIY

CDR3 length: 13
V gene: TRBV5-4
J gene: TRBJ2-1
CDR3 protein: ASSLGLASYNEQF

CDR3 length: 12
V gene: TRBV4-3
J gene: TRBJ1-6
CDR3 protein: ASSQETNRSPLH

CDR3 length: 11
V gene: TRBV30
J gene: TRBJ2-5
CDR3 protein: AWRRQAQETQY

CDR3 length: 10
V gene: TRBV29-1
J gene: TRBJ2-5
CDR3 protein: SVVPSGEGQY

CDR3 length: 13
V gene: TRBV27
J gene: TRBJ2-4
CDR3 protein: ASSLTALAGGVKY

CDR3 length: 14
V gene: TRBV10-3
J gene: TRBJ2-6
CDR3 protein: AIQARALGGANVLT

CDR3 length: 13
V gene: TRBV7-2
J gene: TRBJ1-2
CDR3 protein: ASSLASAGLSGYT

CDR3 length: 11
V gene: TRBV4-1
J gene: TRBJ1-5
CDR3 protein: ASSQDQGQPQH

CDR3 length: 9
V gene: TRBV7-2
J gene: TRBJ2-7
CDR3 protein: ASSLNRGQY

CDR3 length: 12
V gene: TRBV6-6
J gene: TRBJ1-1
CDR3 protein: ASSSTGGNTEAF

CDR3 length: 13
V gene: TRBV7-8
J gene: TRBJ2-7
CDR3 protein: ASSLRAGPSYEQY

CDR3 length: 13
V gene: TRBV19
J gene: TRBJ1-4
CDR3 protein: ASSLGGATNEKLF